This entry concerns a single TCR beta chain. Trimming left V 3 bases short and J 2 bases short, with 18 bases between. This CDR3 region has 16 residues. Per the germline V gene, CDR1 is SGDLS and CDR2 is YYNGEE. Per the authors' pipeline: Amplification with reference gene primers provided the estimates of nucleated cell counts. The assay was immunoSEQ multiplex PCR, and TCRdb's table has in-frame clones only and misses some. V and J calls and clone size are those listed in that table; D and trimming were worked out from the DNA. The sample shows roughly 32,000 clones, 87% of them seen only once. This specimen belongs to a study of blood T cell repertoires in COVID-19. Study-level background: Researchers got acute and convalescent COVID-19 samples from the United States, Italy and Spain. Nucleic acid was either cDNA or gDNA, and it came from T cells, B-cell-depleted T cells, or PBMCs.

This chain uses TRBV9 with TRBJ2-7, with a weak D call TRBD2 (6 bases). The sample was peripheral blood. This TCR was recovered from a middle-aged man with active or convalescent COVID-19. The CDR3 is CASSASPLEGTYEQYF. In nucleotides, the CDR3 is TGTGCCAGCAGCGCCTCCCCCTTGGAGGGGACCTACGAGCAGTACTTC.